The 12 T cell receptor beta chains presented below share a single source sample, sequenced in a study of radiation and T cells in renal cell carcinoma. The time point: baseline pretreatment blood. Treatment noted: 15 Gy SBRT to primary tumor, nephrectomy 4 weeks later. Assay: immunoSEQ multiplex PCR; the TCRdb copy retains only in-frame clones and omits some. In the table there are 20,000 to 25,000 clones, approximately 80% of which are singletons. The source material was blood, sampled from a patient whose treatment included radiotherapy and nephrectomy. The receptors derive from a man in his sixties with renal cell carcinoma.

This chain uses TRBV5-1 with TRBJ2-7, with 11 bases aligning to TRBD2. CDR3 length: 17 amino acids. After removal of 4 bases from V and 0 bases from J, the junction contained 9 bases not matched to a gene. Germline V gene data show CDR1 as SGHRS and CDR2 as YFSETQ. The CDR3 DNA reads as TGCGCCAGCAGCCAACCGGGACTAGCGGCGTACTCCTACGAGCAGTACTTC. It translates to CASSQPGLAAYSYEQYF.

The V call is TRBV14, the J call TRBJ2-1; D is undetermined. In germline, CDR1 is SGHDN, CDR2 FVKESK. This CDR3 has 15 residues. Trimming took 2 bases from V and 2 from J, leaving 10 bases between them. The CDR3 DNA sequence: TGTGCCAGCAGCCAAATGGCGGTACCCTACAATGAGCAGTTCTTC. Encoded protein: CASSQMAVPYNEQFF.

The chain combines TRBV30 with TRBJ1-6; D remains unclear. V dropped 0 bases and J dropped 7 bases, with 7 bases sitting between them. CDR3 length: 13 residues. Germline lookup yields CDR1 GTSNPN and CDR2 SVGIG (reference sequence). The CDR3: CAWSVGENSPLHF. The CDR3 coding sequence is TGTGCCTGGAGTGTAGGAGAGAATTCACCCCTCCACTTT.

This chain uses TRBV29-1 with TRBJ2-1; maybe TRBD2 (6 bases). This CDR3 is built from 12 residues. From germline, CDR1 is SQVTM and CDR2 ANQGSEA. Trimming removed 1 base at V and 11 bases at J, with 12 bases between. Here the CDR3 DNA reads TGCAGCGTTGAAGGTTCTAGCGCCAAGCAGTTCTTC. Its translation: CSVEGSSAKQFF.

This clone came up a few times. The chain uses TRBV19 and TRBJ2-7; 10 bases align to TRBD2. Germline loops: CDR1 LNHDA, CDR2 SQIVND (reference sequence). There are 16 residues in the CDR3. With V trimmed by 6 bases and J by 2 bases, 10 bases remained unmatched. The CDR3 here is CASRPSGSEGAYEQYF. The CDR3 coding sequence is TGTGCCAGTAGGCCTAGCGGGAGTGAGGGGGCCTACGAGCAGTACTTC.

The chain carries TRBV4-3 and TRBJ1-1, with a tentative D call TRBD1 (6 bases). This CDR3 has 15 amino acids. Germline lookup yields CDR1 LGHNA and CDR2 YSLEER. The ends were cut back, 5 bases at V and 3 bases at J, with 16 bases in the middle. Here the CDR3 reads CASSARYRDYTEAFF. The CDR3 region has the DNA TGCGCCAGCAGCGCTCGATACAGGGATTACACTGAAGCTTTCTTT.

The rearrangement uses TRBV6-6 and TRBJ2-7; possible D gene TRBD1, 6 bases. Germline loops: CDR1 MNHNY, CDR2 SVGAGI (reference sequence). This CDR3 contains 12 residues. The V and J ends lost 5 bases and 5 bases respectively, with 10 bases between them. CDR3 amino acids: CASSATGNEQYF. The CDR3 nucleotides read TGTGCCAGCAGTGCAACAGGGAACGAGCAGTACTTC.

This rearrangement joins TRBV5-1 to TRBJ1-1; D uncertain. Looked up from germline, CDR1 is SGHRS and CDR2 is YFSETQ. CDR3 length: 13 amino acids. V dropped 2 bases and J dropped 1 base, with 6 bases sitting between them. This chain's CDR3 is CASSFPENTEAFF. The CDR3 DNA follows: TGCGCCAGCAGCTTCCCAGAGAACACTGAAGCTTTCTTT.

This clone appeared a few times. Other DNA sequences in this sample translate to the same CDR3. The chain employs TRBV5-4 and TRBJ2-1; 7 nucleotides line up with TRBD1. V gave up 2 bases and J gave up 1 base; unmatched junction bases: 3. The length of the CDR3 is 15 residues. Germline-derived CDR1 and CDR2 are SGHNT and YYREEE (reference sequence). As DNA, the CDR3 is TGTGCCAGCAGCTTTTCAGGGGGTTCCTACAATGAGCAGTTCTTC. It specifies CASSFSGGSYNEQFF.

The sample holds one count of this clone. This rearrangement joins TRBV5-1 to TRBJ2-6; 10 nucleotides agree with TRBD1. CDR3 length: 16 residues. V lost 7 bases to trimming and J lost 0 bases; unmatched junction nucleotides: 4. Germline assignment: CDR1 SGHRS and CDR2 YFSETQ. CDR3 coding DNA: TGCGCCAGCGACCGGGACAGGGGCTCTGGGGCCAACGTCCTGACTTTC. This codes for CASDRDRGSGANVLTF.

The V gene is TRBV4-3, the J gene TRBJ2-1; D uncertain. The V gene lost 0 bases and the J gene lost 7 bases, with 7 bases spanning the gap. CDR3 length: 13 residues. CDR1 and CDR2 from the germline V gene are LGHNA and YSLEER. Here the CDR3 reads CASSQDSVNEQFF. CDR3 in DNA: TGCGCCAGCAGCCAAGACTCGGTTAATGAGCAGTTCTTC.

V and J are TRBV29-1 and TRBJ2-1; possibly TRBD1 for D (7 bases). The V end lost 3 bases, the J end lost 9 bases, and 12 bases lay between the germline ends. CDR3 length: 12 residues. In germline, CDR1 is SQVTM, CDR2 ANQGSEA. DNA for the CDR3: TGCAGCGTTGATCCAGGGGGGATTGAGCAGTTCTTC. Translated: CSVDPGGIEQFF.